The entry that follows covers one T cell receptor beta chain sequence. This entry is derived from a study of T cell changes during pregnancy in multiple sclerosis. Libraries were prepared by immunoSEQ multiplex PCR; TCRdb keeps only in-frame clonotypes and omits some of them. The sample shows 30,000 to 40,000 clones, roughly 87% of them seen only once. CDR1 is PRHDT and CDR2 is FYEKMQ in the germline V gene (reference sequence). Trimming cost V 5 bases and J 7 bases, with 21 bases left between them. This CDR3 is built from 15 residues. V and J are TRBV13 and TRBJ2-7, with a tentative D call TRBD1 (7 bases). The sequence was collected from a female donor with multiple sclerosis, enrolled in a pregnancy study. The material sequenced was CD8+ T cells from peripheral blood mononuclear cells, taken in the second trimester of pregnancy. As DNA, the CDR3 is TGTGCCAGCAGCCCCAGGGGGGCTCGGCTCTGGGAGCAGTACTTC. As protein: CASSPRGARLWEQYF.